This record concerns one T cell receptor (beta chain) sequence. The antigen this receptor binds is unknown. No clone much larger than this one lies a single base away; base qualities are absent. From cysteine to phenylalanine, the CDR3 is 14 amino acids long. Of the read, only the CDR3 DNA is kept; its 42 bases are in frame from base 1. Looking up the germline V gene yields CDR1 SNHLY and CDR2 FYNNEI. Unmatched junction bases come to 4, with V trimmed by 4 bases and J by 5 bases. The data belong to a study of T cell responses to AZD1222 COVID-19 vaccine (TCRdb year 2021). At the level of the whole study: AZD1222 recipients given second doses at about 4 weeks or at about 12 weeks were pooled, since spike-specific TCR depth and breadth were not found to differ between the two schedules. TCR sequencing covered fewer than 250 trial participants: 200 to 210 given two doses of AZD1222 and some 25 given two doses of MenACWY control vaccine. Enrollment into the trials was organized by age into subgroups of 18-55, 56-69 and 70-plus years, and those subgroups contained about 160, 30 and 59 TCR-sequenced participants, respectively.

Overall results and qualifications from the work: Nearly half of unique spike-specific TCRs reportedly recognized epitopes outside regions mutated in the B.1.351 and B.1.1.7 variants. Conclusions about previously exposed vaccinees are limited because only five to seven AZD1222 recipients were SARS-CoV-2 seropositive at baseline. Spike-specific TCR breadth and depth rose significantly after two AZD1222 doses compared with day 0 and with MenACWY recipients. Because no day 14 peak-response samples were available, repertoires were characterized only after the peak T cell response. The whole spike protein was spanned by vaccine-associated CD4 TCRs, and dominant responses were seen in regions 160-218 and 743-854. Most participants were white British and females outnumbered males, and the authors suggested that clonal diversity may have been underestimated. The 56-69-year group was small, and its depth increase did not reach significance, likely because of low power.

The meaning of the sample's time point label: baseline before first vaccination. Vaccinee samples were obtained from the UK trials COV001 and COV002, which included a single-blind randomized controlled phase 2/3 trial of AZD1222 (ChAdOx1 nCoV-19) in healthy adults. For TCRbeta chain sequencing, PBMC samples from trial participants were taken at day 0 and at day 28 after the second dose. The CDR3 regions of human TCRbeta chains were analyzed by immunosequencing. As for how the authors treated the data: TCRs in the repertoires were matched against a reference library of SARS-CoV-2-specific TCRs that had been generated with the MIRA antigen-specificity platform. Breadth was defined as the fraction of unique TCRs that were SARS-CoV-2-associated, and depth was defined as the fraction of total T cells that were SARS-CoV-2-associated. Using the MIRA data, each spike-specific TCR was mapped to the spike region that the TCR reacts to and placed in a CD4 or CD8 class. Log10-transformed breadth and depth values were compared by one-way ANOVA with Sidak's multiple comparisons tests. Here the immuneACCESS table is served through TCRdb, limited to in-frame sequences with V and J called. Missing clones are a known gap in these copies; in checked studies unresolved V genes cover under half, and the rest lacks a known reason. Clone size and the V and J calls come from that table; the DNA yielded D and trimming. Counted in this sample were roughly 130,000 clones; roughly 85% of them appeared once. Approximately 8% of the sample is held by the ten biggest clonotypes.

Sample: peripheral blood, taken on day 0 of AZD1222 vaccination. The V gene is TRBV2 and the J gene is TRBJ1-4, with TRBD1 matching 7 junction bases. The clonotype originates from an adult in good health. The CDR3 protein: CASSVARGNEKLFF. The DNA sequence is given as TGTGCCAGCAGTGTTGCCAGGGGGAATGAAAAACTGTTTTTT.